This T cell receptor beta chain was captured in a study of cytomegalovirus exposure and HLA in healthy donors. The donors, nominally healthy at sampling, likely had unrecorded immune exposures. Study conclusions and caveats: HLA-A and HLA-B allele assignments for most subjects were reportedly predicted accurately using TCR beta sequences.

On this clone itself: Its matching antigen is unknown.

PCR amplification relied on 60 Vbeta primers (plus 13 Jbeta primers). Profiling relied on immunoSEQ multiplex PCR, and the TCRdb table lists in-frame clones only, not all of them. The sample holds 140,000 or so clones, around 80% seen once. This TCR came from a woman in her thirties or forties in good health and CMV-seropositive. The specimen was PBMCs.

The CDR3 region has the DNA TGTGCCAGCAGTCAGGGAAGAACCGGGGAGCTGTTTTTT. This sequence encodes CASSQGRTGELFF. This sequence joins TRBV25-1 and TRBJ2-2; possible D gene TRBD1, 5 bases. This CDR3 comprises 13 residues. Germline V gives CDR1 MGHDK, CDR2 SYGVNS. V lost 5 bases, J lost 5 bases, and 9 bases lay in between.